These 21 T cell receptor beta chains originate from one sample sequenced in a study of shared clonotypes between healthy human individuals. Using immunoSEQ multiplex PCR, the repertoire was profiled, and TCRdb retains in-frame clones only, with some absent. Among roughly 1 million clones, around 76% were seen once, and the ten largest hold 1.4% to 1.5%. Sequenced: memory CD4+ T cells sorted from blood. Subset defined: CD45RA-negative fraction. The receptors were sampled from a man aged 18 to 35 in good health.

The table lists this clone with many counts. The same CDR3 also results from other DNA sequences found in this sample. V usage is TRBV11-2 and J usage is TRBJ2-7, with 8 bases identical to TRBD2. From germline, CDR1 is SGHAT and CDR2 FQNNGV. The V and J ends lost 1 base and 4 bases, in that order; junction bases with no gene match: 3. The CDR3 is 14 amino acids. In nucleotides, the CDR3 is TGTGCCAGCAGCTTAGGGGCTAGCGGGTACGAGCAGTACTTC. Translating it yields CASSLGASGYEQYF.

The chain links TRBV5-8 to TRBJ2-1, with D possibly TRBD2 on 6 matching bases. Germline CDR1 and CDR2: SGHTS and YDEGEE. The CDR3 extends over 12 amino acids. V lost 5 bases and J lost 13, with 16 bases in between. The CDR3 coding sequence is TGTGCCAGCAGTTGGAGGGGAGGACCACAGTTCTTC. Its protein product is CASSWRGGPQFF.

This clone was detected a few times. Other DNA variants within this sample encode the same CDR3. The V and J genes are TRBV7-9 and TRBJ1-6; 9 nucleotides match TRBD1. The length of the CDR3 is 14 residues. V was pared by 5 bases and J by 7 bases, with 3 bases of the junction left unmatched. Germline loops: CDR1 SEHNR, CDR2 FQNEAQ (reference sequence). The CDR3 sequence is CASSRGQGNSPLHF. The CDR3 nucleotides are TGTGCCAGCAGCCGCGGACAGGGGAATTCACCCCTCCACTTT.

V and J are TRBV2 and TRBJ2-5; no reliable D call. Per the germline V gene, CDR1 is SNHLY and CDR2 is FYNNEI. This CDR3 contains 15 residues. Deletions cut 6 bases from V and 1 base from J, with 15 bases between. CDR3 amino acids: CASSPDSGLQETQYF. CDR3 DNA sequence: TGTGCCAGCAGCCCCGATTCTGGGCTCCAAGAGACCCAGTACTTC. Using reference TRBV2 and TRBJ2-5 for the parts outside the CDR3, the full variable domain is EPEVTQTPSHQVTQMGQEVILRCVPISNHLYFYWYRQILGQKVEFLVSFYNNEISEKSEIFDDQFSVERPDGSNFTLKIRSTKLEDSAMYFCASSPDSGLQETQYFGPGTRLLVL.

This clone appeared a few times. Written as DNA, the CDR3 is TGTGCCAGCAGCTTAGCGACAGTCTATGGCTACACCTTC. It specifies CASSLATVYGYTF. The chain links TRBV7-2 to TRBJ1-2, with D possibly TRBD1 on 5 matching bases. CDR3 size: 13 residues. Per germline, CDR1 SGHTA and CDR2 FQGNSA. Trimming removed 0 bases at V and 4 bases at J, with 6 bases between. The complete variable domain, with remaining parts taken from reference TRBV7-2 and TRBJ1-2, reads GAGVSQSPSNKVTEKGKDVELRCDPISGHTALYWYRQSLGQGLEFLIYFQGNSAPDKSGLPSDRFSAERTGGSVSTLTIQRTQQEDSAVYLCASSLATVYGYTFGSGTRLTVV.

The chain has TRBV29-1 and TRBJ2-3, with 14 positions matching TRBD2. The CDR3 loop spans 19 amino acids. Germline V gives CDR1 SQVTM, CDR2 ANQGSEA. The V and J ends lost 5 bases and 6 bases, in that order; junction bases with no gene match: 19. The chain's CDR3 is CSVLLGLAGVPPPRDTQYF. The CDR3 bases are TGCAGCGTTCTCTTGGGACTAGCGGGGGTCCCTCCCCCACGTGATACGCAGTATTTT.

The V gene is TRBV27, the J gene TRBJ1-5; maybe TRBD1 (6 bases). V lost 8 bases, J lost 3 bases, and 11 bases lay in between. Germline-derived CDR1 and CDR2 are MNHEY and SMNVEV (reference sequence). CDR3 length: 13 amino acids. The DNA for the CDR3 is TGTGCCAGCGGGGGGGGCTACAATCAGCCCCAGCATTTT. Its protein product is CASGGGYNQPQHF.

There are a few counts of this clone. The chain recombines TRBV30 with TRBJ2-2; D unclear. V gave up 0 bases and J gave up 5 bases, with 13 bases separating them. In germline, CDR1 is GTSNPN, CDR2 SVGIG (reference sequence). This CDR3 region has 15 residues. The CDR3 spells CAWSVPPARTGELFF. The DNA for the CDR3 is TGTGCCTGGAGTGTACCCCCCGCGCGAACCGGGGAGCTGTTTTTT.

Concerning this clone: This same CDR3 is encoded by further DNA sequences in the sample. The chain is built from TRBV11-2 and TRBJ1-1; a weak D match, TRBD1 (6 bases). V was cut by 4 bases and J by 1 base, with 10 bases left in between. The germline CDR1 and CDR2 sequences are SGHAT and FQNNGV. The CDR3 is made up of 14 amino acids. CDR3 region: CASSSLTGNTEAFF. The CDR3 DNA reads as TGTGCCAGCAGCTCCTTGACAGGGAACACTGAAGCTTTCTTT. Complete variable domain (other parts from reference TRBV11-2 and TRBJ1-1): EAGVAQSPRYKIIEKRQSVAFWCNPISGHATLYWYQQILGQGPKLLIQFQNNGVVDDSQLPKDRFSAERLKGVDSTLKIQPAKLEDSAVYLCASSSLTGNTEAFFGQGTRLTVV.

There are a few counts of this clone. The rearrangement joins TRBV10-1 to TRBJ1-1, with a possible D match to TRBD1 (5 bases). V shed 3 bases and J shed 5 bases, with 19 bases lying between them. This CDR3 is built from 16 residues. Germline V lookup: CDR1 WNHNN, CDR2 SYGVQD (reference sequence). The CDR3 nucleotides are TGCGCCAGCAGTGACGGGGGGAAAATTTCGAGGACTGAAGCTTTCTTT. Its translation is CASSDGGKISRTEAFF.

The rearrangement links TRBV5-6 to TRBJ1-5; D gene ambiguous. CDR3 length: 13 amino acids. The V gene's germline CDR1 is SGHDT and CDR2 YYEEEE. The V end lost 0 bases, the J end lost 2 bases, and 3 bases lay between the germline ends. The CDR3 DNA sequence: TGTGCCAGCAGCTTGGTAGGCAATCAGCCCCAGCATTTT. Amino acid sequence: CASSLVGNQPQHF.

V is TRBV6-6 and J is TRBJ2-3; no reliable D call. The germline gives CDR1 MNHNY, CDR2 SVGAGI (reference sequence). Trimming took 6 bases from V and 1 from J, leaving 17 bases between them. The CDR3 is 16 amino acids. This chain's CDR3 is CASSTAWGTGTDTQYF. CDR3 DNA: TGTGCCAGCAGCACCGCCTGGGGTACTGGCACAGATACGCAGTATTTT.

The chain links TRBV5-1 to TRBJ1-2, with D possibly matching TRBD1 (5 bases). Between the trimmed V and J ends, which lost 0 bases and 7 bases, there was a span of 13 bases. The germline V gene has CDR1 SGHRS and CDR2 YFSETQ. The CDR3 totals 14 residues. CDR3 protein: CASSLGGAGTGYTF. CDR3 coding DNA: TGCGCCAGCAGCTTGGGAGGGGCTGGAACTGGCTACACCTTC. The whole variable domain, remainder taken from reference TRBV5-1 and TRBJ1-2, is KAGVTQTPRYLIKTRGQQVTLSCSPISGHRSVSWYQQTPGQGLQFLFEYFSETQRNKGNFPGRFSGRQFSNSRSEMNVSTLELGDSALYLCASSLGGAGTGYTFGSGTRLTVV.

The rearrangement uses TRBV5-1 and TRBJ2-5; TRBD1 might be the D (5 bases). The CDR3 consists of 13 residues. The V and J ends lost 8 bases and 3 bases respectively, with 14 bases between them. The germline CDR1 and CDR2 sequences are SGHRS and YFSETQ. The CDR3 bases are TGCGCCAGTTCGTCGACAGCGAAAGAGACCCAGTACTTC. Its translation is CASSSTAKETQYF.

As regards this clone: The same CDR3 arises from other DNA sequences in this sample as well. The gene calls are TRBV6-6 and TRBJ2-5; D might be TRBD1 (5 bases). Per germline, CDR1 MNHNY and CDR2 SVGAGI (reference sequence). CDR3 length: 14 amino acids. V was shortened by 2 bases and J by 5 bases, with 12 bases between the two germline ends. The DNA for the CDR3 is TGTGCCAGCAGTTACGGCAGGGTCCCCGAGACCCAGTACTTC. Amino acids: CASSYGRVPETQYF.

The rearrangement uses TRBV5-5 and TRBJ1-6, with 8 nucleotides matching TRBD1. After removal of 4 bases from V and 3 bases from J, the junction contained 6 bases not matched to a gene. This CDR3 comprises 16 residues. Germline V lookup: CDR1 SGHKS, CDR2 YYEKEE (reference sequence). The CDR3 nucleotides are TGTGCCAGCAGCATAACAGGACAGGGCTATAATTCACCCCTCCACTTT. Protein product: CASSITGQGYNSPLHF.

The rearrangement links TRBV30 to TRBJ1-5; unclear D gene. Trimming shortened V by 2 bases and J by 7 bases, and 12 bases separated the two germline ends. The CDR3 sequence is 13 residues long. In germline, CDR1 is GTSNPN, CDR2 SVGIG (reference sequence). The CDR3 reads CAWSPAPGQPQHF. The CDR3 bases are TGTGCCTGGAGTCCGGCTCCGGGGCAGCCCCAGCATTTT. The variable domain in full, with the rest retrieved from reference TRBV30 and TRBJ1-5, is SQTIHQWPATLVQPVGSPLSLECTVEGTSNPNLYWYRQAAGRGLQLLFYSVGIGQISSEVPQNLSASRPQDRQFILSSKKLLLSDSGFYLCAWSPAPGQPQHFGDGTRLSIL.

The V call is TRBV7-9, the J call TRBJ1-4; no firm D call. V lost 2 bases and J lost 1, with 11 bases in between. This CDR3 is 16 amino acids long. CDR1 and CDR2 from the germline V gene are SEHNR and FQNEAQ (reference sequence). The CDR3 here is CASSLTGRVTNEKLFF. CDR3 DNA sequence: TGTGCCAGCAGCTTAACCGGACGAGTAACTAATGAAAAACTGTTTTTT.

This clone was seen only a few times. This probably arose from a read error, given a far larger clone one base away. Other nucleotide sequences from this sample produce the same CDR3. This chain connects TRBV27 to TRBJ2-7; 7 positions agree with TRBD1. Per the germline V gene, CDR1 is MNHEY and CDR2 is SMNVEV (reference sequence). The CDR3 has 14 residues. The ends lost 2 bases at V and 3 bases at J; junction bases unmatched: 4. CDR3 residues: CASSLKGAHYEQYF. As DNA, the CDR3 is TGTGCCAGCAGTTTAAAGGGGGCCCACTACGAGCAGTACTTC.

This chain links TRBV19 with TRBJ1-1; D might be TRBD1 (5 bases). The V gene's germline CDR1 is LNHDA and CDR2 SQIVND (reference sequence). This CDR3 comprises 14 residues. The V end was cut by 7 bases, the J end by 1 base, with 13 bases between. CDR3 sequence reads: CASKIGTANTEAFF. In nucleotides, the CDR3 is TGTGCCAGTAAAATCGGGACTGCGAACACTGAAGCTTTCTTT.

The chain couples TRBV4-3 to TRBJ2-7; 9 bases align to TRBD1. J gave up 2 bases and V 5 bases, and 4 bases lay outside the gene matches. Germline lookup yields CDR1 LGHNA and CDR2 YSLEER. The CDR3 consists of 14 residues. The DNA for the CDR3 is TGCGCCAGCAGCGGACGACAGGGGGCCTACGAGCAGTACTTC. Its protein product is CASSGRQGAYEQYF.